The entry below describes one T cell receptor (beta chain). Its antigen is still unknown. The PCR employed 60 Vbeta primers together with 13 Jbeta primers. The data were produced by immunoSEQ multiplex PCR, yet TCRdb's version contains in-frame clones alone and is incomplete. This sample has about 190,000 clones; 84% occur once, and the top ten carry around 0.26%. This record comes from a study of cytomegalovirus exposure and HLA in healthy donors. Whole-study context: Across 350 to 500 genotyped donors, over 70% landed in the Caucasian-associated ancestry cluster.

There are 15 residues in the CDR3. The V and J ends lost 0 bases and 4 bases, in that order; junction bases with no gene match: 2. The germline V gene encodes CDR1 SGHRS and CDR2 YFSETQ. Study-level findings and limits: The authors later found HLA-associated TCR beta chains more clonally expanded than equally common others. Productive rates of about 87% or about 30% were seen for most TCR beta V segments in an earlier analysis.

As for the donors, each was a healthy bone marrow donor. Input material: PBMCs. The chain employs TRBV5-1 and TRBJ1-5; TRBD1 agrees at 9 bases. The sequence came from a boy aged 5-17 years in good health and CMV-seronegative. CDR3 bases: TGCGCCAGCAGCTTGGCGGGACAGGGAAATCAGCCCCAGCATTTT. Translating gives CASSLAGQGNQPQHF.